This T cell receptor beta chain was found in a study of control samples from healthy donors and cancer patients. TCRdb's table, derived via immunoSEQ multiplex PCR, lists solely in-frame clones and lacks some. This table has fewer than 150,000 clones, roughly 92% appearing once. The CDR3 is 16 amino acids. Per germline, CDR1 SGHRS and CDR2 YFSETQ. Trimming stripped 0 bases from V and 0 bases from J, with 12 bases between. The source is a young woman in good health. The chain combines TRBV5-1 with TRBJ1-1; D unresolved. The sample comprised blood. This CDR3 reads CASSLEAGLLNTEAFF. The DNA for the CDR3 is TGCGCCAGCAGCTTGGAGGCTGGGTTATTGAACACTGAAGCTTTCTTT.